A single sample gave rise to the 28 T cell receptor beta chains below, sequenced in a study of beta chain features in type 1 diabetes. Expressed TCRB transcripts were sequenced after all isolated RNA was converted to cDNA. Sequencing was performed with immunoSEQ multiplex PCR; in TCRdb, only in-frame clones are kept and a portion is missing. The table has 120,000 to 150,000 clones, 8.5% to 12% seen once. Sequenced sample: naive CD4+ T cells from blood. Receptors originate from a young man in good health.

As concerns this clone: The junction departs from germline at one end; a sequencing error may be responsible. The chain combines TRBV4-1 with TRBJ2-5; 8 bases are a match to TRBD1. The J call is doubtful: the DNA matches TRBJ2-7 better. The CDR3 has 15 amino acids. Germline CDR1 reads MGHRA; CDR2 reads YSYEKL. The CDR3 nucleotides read TGTGCCAGCAGCCAACGGACAGGGAGTGACCGCGAGCAGTACTTC. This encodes CASSQRTGSDREQYF.

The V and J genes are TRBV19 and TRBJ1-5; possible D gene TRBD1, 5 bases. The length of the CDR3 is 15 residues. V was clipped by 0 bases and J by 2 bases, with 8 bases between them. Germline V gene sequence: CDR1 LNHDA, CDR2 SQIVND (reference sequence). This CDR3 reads CASSIDQGGNQPQHF. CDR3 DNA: TGTGCCAGTAGTATAGATCAGGGCGGCAATCAGCCCCAGCATTTT.

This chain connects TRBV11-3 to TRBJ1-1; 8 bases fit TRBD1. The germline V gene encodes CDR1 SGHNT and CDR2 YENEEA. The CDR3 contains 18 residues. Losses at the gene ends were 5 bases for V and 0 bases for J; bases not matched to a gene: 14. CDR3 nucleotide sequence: TGTGCCAGCAGCCGGATCTTAAGGACAGGGACCATGAACACTGAAGCTTTCTTT. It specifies CASSRILRTGTMNTEAFF. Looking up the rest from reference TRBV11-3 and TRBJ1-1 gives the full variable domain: EAGVVQSPRYKIIEKKQPVAFWCNPISGHNTLYWYLQNLGQGPELLIRYENEEAVDDSQLPKDRFSAERLKGVDSTLKIQPAELGDSAVYLCASSRILRTGTMNTEAFFGQGTRLTVV.

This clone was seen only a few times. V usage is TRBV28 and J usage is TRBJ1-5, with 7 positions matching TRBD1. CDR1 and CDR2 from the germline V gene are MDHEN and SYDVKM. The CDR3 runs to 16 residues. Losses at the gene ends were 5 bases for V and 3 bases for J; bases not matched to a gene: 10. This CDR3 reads CASSPRGQSNNQPQHF. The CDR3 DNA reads TGTGCCAGCAGTCCCCGGGGACAGTCAAACAATCAGCCCCAGCATTTT.

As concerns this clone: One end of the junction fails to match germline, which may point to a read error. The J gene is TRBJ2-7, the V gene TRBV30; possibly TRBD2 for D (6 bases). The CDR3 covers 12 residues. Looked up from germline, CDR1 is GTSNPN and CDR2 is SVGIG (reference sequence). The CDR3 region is CAWSAGTYEQYF. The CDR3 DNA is TGTGCTTGGAGCGCCGGGACTTATGAGCAGTACTTC.

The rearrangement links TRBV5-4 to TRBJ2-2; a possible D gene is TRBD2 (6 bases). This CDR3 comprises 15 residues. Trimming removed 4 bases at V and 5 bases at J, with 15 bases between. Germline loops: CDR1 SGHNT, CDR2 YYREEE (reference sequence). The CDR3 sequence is CASSPWTGVTGELFF. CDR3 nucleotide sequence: TGTGCCAGCAGCCCATGGACGGGGGTGACCGGGGAGCTGTTTTTT. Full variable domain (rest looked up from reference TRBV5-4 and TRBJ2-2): ETGVTQSPTHLIKTRGQQVTLRCSSQSGHNTVSWYQQALGQGPQFIFQYYREEENGRGNFPPRFSGLQFPNYSSELNVNALELDDSALYLCASSPWTGVTGELFFGEGSRLTVL.

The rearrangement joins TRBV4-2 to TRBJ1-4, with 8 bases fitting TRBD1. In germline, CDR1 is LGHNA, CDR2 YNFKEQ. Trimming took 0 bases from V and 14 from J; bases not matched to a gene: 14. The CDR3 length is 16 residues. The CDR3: CASSQDRSPGGRELFF. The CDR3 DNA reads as TGTGCCAGCAGCCAAGATCGTTCTCCAGGGGGCAGAGAGCTGTTTTTT.

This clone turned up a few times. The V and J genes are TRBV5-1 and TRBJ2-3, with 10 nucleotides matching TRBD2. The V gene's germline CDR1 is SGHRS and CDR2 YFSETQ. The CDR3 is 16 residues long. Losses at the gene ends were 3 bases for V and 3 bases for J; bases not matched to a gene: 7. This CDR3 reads CASSSIAGGFTDTQYF. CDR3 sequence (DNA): TGCGCCAGCAGCTCTATAGCGGGGGGCTTTACAGATACGCAGTATTTT.

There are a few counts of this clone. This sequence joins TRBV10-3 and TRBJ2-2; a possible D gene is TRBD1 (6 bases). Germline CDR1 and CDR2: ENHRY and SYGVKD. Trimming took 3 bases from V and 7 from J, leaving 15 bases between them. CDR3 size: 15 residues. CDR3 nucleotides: TGTGCCATCAGTGATCAGGGGCGCACGGTCGGGGAGCTGTTTTTT. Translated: CAISDQGRTVGELFF.

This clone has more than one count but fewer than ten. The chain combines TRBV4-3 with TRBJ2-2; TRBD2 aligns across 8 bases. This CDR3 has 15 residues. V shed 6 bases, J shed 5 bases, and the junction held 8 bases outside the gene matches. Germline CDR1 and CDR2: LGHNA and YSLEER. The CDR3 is CASSRSSGVTGELFF. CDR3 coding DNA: TGCGCCAGCAGTCGAAGTAGCGGGGTAACCGGGGAGCTGTTTTTT.

The CDR3 DNA is TGTGCCAGCAGCCAAGATCACATAGGGGTAGGGTTTAAAAAACTGTTTTTT. Translating gives CASSQDHIGVGFKKLFF. The chain couples TRBV4-2 to TRBJ1-4; D possibly corresponds to TRBD1 (5 bases). CDR3 length: 17 amino acids. Trimming took 0 bases from V and 9 from J, leaving 20 bases between them. Germline V gene data show CDR1 as LGHNA and CDR2 as YNFKEQ.

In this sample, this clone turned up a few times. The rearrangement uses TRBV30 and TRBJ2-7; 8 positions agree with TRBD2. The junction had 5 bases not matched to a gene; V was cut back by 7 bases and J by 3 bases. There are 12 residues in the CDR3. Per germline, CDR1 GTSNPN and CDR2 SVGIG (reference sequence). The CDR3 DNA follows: TGTGCCTCCGGGGGGGCGGGCTACGAGCAGTACTTC. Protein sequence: CASGGAGYEQYF.

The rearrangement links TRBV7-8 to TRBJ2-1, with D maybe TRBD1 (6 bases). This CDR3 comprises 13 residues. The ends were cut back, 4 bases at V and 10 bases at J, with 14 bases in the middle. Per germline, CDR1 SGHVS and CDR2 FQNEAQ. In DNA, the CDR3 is TGTGCCAGCAGCTCGATAAGACAGGAGGAGCAGTTCTTC. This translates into CASSSIRQEEQFF.

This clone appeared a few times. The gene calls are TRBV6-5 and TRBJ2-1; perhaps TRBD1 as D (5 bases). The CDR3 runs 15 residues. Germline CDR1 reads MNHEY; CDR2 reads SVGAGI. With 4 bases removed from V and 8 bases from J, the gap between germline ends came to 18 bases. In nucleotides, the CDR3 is TGTGCCAGCAGTTCCCTCGATCCTACAGGCGATGAGCAGTTCTTC. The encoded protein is CASSSLDPTGDEQFF.

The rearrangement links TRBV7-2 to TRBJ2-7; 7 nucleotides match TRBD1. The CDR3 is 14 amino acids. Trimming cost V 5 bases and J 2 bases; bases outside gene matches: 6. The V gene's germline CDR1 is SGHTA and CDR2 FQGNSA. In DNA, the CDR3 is TGTGCCAGCAGCGAACAGGGGTCACCCTACGAGCAGTACTTC. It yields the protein CASSEQGSPYEQYF.

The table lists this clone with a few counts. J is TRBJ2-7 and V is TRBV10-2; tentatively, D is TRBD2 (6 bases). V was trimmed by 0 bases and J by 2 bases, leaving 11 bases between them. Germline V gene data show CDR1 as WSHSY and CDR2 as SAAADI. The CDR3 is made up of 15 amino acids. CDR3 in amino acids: CASSESEGRTYEQYF. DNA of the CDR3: TGCGCCAGCAGTGAGTCGGAGGGGCGCACCTACGAGCAGTACTTC.

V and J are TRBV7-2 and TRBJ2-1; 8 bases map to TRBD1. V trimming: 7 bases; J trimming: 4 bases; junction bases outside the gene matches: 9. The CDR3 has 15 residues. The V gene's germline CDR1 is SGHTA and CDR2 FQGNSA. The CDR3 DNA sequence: TGTGCCAGCATCGATACCGGGACAGGATACAATGAGCAGTTCTTC. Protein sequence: CASIDTGTGYNEQFF.

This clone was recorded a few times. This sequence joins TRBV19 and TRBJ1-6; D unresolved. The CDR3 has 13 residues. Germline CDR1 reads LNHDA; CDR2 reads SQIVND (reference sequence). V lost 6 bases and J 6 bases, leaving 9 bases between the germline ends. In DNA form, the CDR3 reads TGTGCCAGTAGGGTTTCGGGTAATTCACCCCTCCACTTT. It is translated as CASRVSGNSPLHF.

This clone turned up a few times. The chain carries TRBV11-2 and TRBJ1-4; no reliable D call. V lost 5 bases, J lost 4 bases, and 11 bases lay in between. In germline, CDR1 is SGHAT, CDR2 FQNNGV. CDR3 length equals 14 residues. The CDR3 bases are TGTGCCAGCAGCGCCGGGTTCGGTAATGAAAAACTGTTTTTT. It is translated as CASSAGFGNEKLFF.

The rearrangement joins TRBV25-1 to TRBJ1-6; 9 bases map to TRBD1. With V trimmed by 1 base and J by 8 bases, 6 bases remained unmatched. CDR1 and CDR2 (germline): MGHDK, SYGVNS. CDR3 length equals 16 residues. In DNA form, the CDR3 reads TGTGCCAGCAGTGAATCACCGGGACAGGGCTATTCACCCCTCCACTTT. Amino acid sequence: CASSESPGQGYSPLHF.

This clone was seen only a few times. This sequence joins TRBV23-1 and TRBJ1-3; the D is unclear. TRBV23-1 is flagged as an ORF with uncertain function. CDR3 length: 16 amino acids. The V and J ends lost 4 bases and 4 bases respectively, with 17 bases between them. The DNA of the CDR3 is TGCGCCAGCAGTCGCGCGGGCCCCACAAAAGGAAACACCATATATTTT. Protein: CASSRAGPTKGNTIYF.

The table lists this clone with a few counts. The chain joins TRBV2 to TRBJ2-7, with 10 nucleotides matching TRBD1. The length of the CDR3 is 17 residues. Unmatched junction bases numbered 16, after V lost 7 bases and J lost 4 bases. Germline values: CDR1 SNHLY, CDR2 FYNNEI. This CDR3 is CASMTPAGQGFLYEQYF. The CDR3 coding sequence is TGTGCCAGCATGACGCCCGCGGGACAGGGGTTTCTGTACGAGCAGTACTTC.

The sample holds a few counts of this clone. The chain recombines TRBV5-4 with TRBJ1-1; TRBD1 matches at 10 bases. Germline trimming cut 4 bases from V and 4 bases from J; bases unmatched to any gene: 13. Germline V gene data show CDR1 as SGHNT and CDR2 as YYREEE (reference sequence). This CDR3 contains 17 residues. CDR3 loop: CASSPPGQGRRATEAFF. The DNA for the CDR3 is TGTGCCAGCAGCCCACCGGGACAGGGGAGACGTGCCACTGAAGCTTTCTTT.

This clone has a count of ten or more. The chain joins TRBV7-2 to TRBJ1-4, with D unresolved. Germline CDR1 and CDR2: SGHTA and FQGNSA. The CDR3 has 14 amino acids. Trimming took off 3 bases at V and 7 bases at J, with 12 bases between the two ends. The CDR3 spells CASSFPAGGEKLFF. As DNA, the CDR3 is TGTGCCAGCAGCTTTCCCGCGGGAGGTGAAAAACTGTTTTTT.

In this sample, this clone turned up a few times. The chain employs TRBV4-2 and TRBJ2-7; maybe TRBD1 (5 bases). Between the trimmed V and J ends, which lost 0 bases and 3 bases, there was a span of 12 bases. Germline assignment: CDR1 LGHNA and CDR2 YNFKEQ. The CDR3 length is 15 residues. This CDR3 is CASSQDQGRDYEQYF. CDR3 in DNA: TGTGCCAGCAGCCAAGATCAGGGCAGGGACTACGAGCAGTACTTC.

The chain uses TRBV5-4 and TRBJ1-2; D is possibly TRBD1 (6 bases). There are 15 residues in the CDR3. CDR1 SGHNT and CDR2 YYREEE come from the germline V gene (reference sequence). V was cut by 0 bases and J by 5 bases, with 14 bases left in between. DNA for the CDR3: TGTGCCAGCAGCTTGGCGGGGGGGCGATGGTATGGCTACACCTTC. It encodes CASSLAGGRWYGYTF.

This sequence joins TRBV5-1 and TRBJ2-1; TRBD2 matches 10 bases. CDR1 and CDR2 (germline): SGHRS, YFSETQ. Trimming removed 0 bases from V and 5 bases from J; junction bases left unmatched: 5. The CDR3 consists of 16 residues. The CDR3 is CASSLAASGGHNEQFF. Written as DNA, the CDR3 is TGCGCCAGCAGCTTGGCGGCTAGCGGGGGTCACAATGAGCAGTTCTTC.

CDR3 in amino acids: CASSSGLNSYNEQFF. The CDR3 bases are TGTGCCAGCAGCTCAGGACTGAACTCCTACAATGAGCAGTTCTTC. J is TRBJ2-1 and V is TRBV7-2; perhaps TRBD2 as D (5 bases). Germline values: CDR1 SGHTA, CDR2 FQGNSA. Trimming left V 4 bases short and J 0 bases short, with 10 bases between. The CDR3 contains 15 residues.